Included here is one TCR beta chain sequence, with context. This specimen comes from a study of blood T cell repertoires in COVID-19. Across the study: COVID-19 samples collected from the United States, Italy and Spain covered acute and convalescent phases.

In the authors' methods: Nucleated cell counts were estimated from reference gene primer amplification. The protocol was immunoSEQ multiplex PCR, while the TCRdb copy is restricted to in-frame clones and leaves out a portion. The D gene and trimming were derived from the DNA, and the V and J assignments and clone size from that table. The sample carries about 190,000 clones, roughly 73% recorded once. Trimming at V came to 0 bases and at J to 10 bases, leaving 9 bases not matched to a gene. Germline V gives CDR1 SGHTS, CDR2 YDEGEE. The CDR3 consists of 15 residues. This chain connects TRBV5-8 to TRBJ2-3; 9 bases align to TRBD2. The sequencing sample was made of peripheral blood. The source is an elderly woman with active or convalescent COVID-19. The CDR3 DNA reads as TGTGCCAGCAGCTTGGTCCTAGGCGGGGGGGCCGCGCAGTATTTT. It yields the protein CASSLVLGGGAAQYF.